This passage covers 15 T cell receptor beta chains from one sample sequenced in a study of T cells in Graves' hyperthyroidism and ophthalmopathy. RNA transcripts provided the source from which TCR beta CDR3 regions were amplified. A first-round RT-PCR of the TCR CDR3 used the HTBI primer set. A single record per CDR3 protein comes from TCRdb applying MiXCR to the multiplex PCR reads. Of around 400,000 distinct CDR3 sequences listed, just under 25% are singletons. The sequencing input was blood. The origin of the receptors is a man in his fifties or sixties with Graves' hyperthyroidism.

This chain connects TRBV6-2 or TRBV6-3 to TRBJ2-7; 8 bases map to TRBD2. This CDR3 spans 18 amino acids. With V trimmed by 0 bases and J by 5 bases, 15 bases remained unmatched. Germline assignment: CDR1 MNHEY and CDR2 SVGEGT. The CDR3 nucleotides read TGTGCCAGCAGTTACTCTTTGTTTTCCGGGACTAGTAATCACGAGCAGTACTTC. Its protein is CASSYSLFSGTSNHEQYF.

This clonotype has only a few counts. The chain is built from TRBV3-1 and TRBJ2-7, with a possible D match to TRBD1 (5 bases). Germline CDR1 reads LGHDT; CDR2 reads YNNKEL (reference sequence). With 4 bases removed from V and 2 bases from J, the gap between germline ends came to 12 bases. This CDR3 has 14 amino acids. The chain's CDR3 is CASSPLGAAYEQYF. The CDR3 DNA follows: TGTGCCAGCAGCCCCCTTGGGGCGGCCTACGAGCAGTACTTC.

V is TRBV27 and J is TRBJ2-2; perhaps D is TRBD1 or TRBD2 (5 bases each). The CDR3 has 15 amino acids. CDR1 is MNHEY, CDR2 SMNVEV, per germline (reference sequence). Between the trimmed V and J ends, which lost 5 bases and 1 base, there was a span of 11 bases. DNA for the CDR3: TGTGCCAGCAGTATGAGGGGACGGAACACCGGGGAGCTGTTTTTT. This translates into CASSMRGRNTGELFF.

This clonotype showed up just a few times. The chain recombines TRBV11-3 with TRBJ2-3, with D perhaps assigned TRBD1 or TRBD2 (6 bases each). The germline V gene encodes CDR1 SGHNT and CDR2 YENEEA. V was cut by 2 bases and J by 8 bases, with 17 bases left in between. This CDR3 comprises 15 residues. Here the CDR3 DNA reads TGTGCCAGCAGCTTAAGCGGGCCTACACAGGGTACGCAGTATTTT. Encoded protein: CASSLSGPTQGTQYF.

The table lists this clonotype with many counts. The chain has TRBV3-1 and TRBJ2-2, with 8 bases lining up with TRBD2. Looked up from germline, CDR1 is LGHDT and CDR2 is YNNKEL (reference sequence). The CDR3 extends over 16 amino acids. V lost 4 bases to trimming and J lost 0 bases; unmatched junction nucleotides: 4. The CDR3 sequence is CASSLPGGTNTGELFF. CDR3 DNA: TGTGCCAGCAGCCTCCCGGGAGGGACGAACACCGGGGAGCTGTTTTTT.

This clonotype was counted only a few times. This chain joins TRBV20-1 and TRBJ2-7, with D perhaps assigned TRBD1 or TRBD2 (5 bases each). V lost 1 base and J lost 2, with 12 bases in between. This CDR3 comprises 14 residues. CDR1 is DFQATT and CDR2 is SNEGSKA in the germline V gene (reference sequence). DNA for the CDR3: TGCAGTGCTAGAGTTGGGACGGAGGCCTACGAGCAGTACTTC. It translates to CSARVGTEAYEQYF.

The table lists this clonotype with a few counts. This sequence joins TRBV11-2 and TRBJ2-7, with D perhaps TRBD2 (5 bases). The CDR3 extends over 13 amino acids. V was clipped by 3 bases and J by 2 bases, with 8 bases between them. Germline-derived CDR1 and CDR2 are SGHAT and FQNNGV. CDR3 sequence: CASSFEGPYEQYF. The CDR3 DNA sequence: TGTGCCAGCAGCTTTGAGGGCCCCTACGAGCAGTACTTC.

This clonotype has a handful of counts. The chain carries TRBV7-6 and TRBJ2-5, with 14 bases that match TRBD2. Unmatched junction bases numbered 3, after V lost 5 bases and J lost 1 base. CDR1 and CDR2 (germline): SGHVS, FNYEAQ. The length of the CDR3 is 16 residues. This CDR3 reads CASSPGLAGGQETQYF. The DNA of the CDR3 is TGTGCCAGCAGCCCCGGACTAGCGGGAGGCCAAGAGACCCAGTACTTC. The variable domain in full, completed from reference TRBV7-6 and TRBJ2-5, reads GAGVSQSPRYKVTKRGQDVALRCDPISGHVSLYWYRQALGQGPEFLTYFNYEAQQDKSGLPNDRFSAERPEGSISTLTIQRTEQRDSAMYRCASSPGLAGGQETQYFGPGTRLLVL.

This clonotype came up a few times. The rearrangement links TRBV5-1 to TRBJ2-3; 8 bases match TRBD2. The V gene's germline CDR1 is SGHRS and CDR2 YFSETQ. Trimming took 1 base from V and 6 from J; bases not matched to a gene: 10. CDR3 size: 16 residues. The CDR3 bases are TGCGCCAGCAGCTTGTTAGCGGGGAATGGCGCGGATACGCAGTATTTT. Amino acids: CASSLLAGNGADTQYF.

This clonotype was seen a handful of times. The rearrangement uses TRBV28 and TRBJ1-1; D is unclear. Germline loops: CDR1 MDHEN, CDR2 SYDVKM. V dropped 5 bases and J dropped 1 base, with 17 bases sitting between them. The CDR3 runs to 16 residues. The CDR3 loop reads CASSGLNRWGNTEAFF. CDR3 DNA: TGTGCCAGCAGTGGATTAAATAGGTGGGGGAACACTGAAGCTTTCTTT.

The V gene is TRBV20-1, the J gene TRBJ1-2, with D possibly matching TRBD1 (6 bases). Germline values: CDR1 DFQATT, CDR2 SNEGSKA (reference sequence). Trimming removed 1 base at V and 5 bases at J, with 20 bases between. CDR3 length equals 16 residues. This chain's CDR3 is CSARVFQHPGVYGYTF. CDR3 nucleotides: TGCAGTGCTAGAGTATTCCAACACCCAGGGGTTTATGGCTACACCTTC.

This clonotype came up a few times. The chain links TRBV19 to TRBJ1-5; 8 bases agree with TRBD1. With V trimmed by 3 bases and J by 2 bases, 3 bases remained unmatched. Per germline, CDR1 LNHDA and CDR2 SQIVND (reference sequence). This CDR3 region has 15 residues. Here the CDR3 reads CASSIEDRGNQPQHF. Here the CDR3 DNA reads TGTGCCAGTAGTATCGAGGACAGGGGCAATCAGCCCCAGCATTTT. Complete variable domain (other parts from reference TRBV19 and TRBJ1-5): DGGITQSPKYLFRKEGQNVTLSCEQNLNHDAMYWYRQDPGQGLRLIYYSQIVNDFQKGDIAEGYSVSREKKESFPLTVTSAQKNPTAFYLCASSIEDRGNQPQHFGDGTRLSIL.

This clonotype was counted at least ten times. CDR3 loop: CASSLSGFNEQFF. The CDR3 DNA reads as TGTGCCAGCAGCTTATCAGGGTTCAATGAGCAGTTCTTC. The V call is TRBV7-2, the J call TRBJ2-1, with a weak D call TRBD1 (5 bases). Per germline, CDR1 SGHTA and CDR2 FQGNSA. Trimming cost V 2 bases and J 6 bases, with 8 bases left between them. This CDR3 region has 13 residues.

This clonotype was observed a handful of times. This chain joins TRBV29-1 and TRBJ1-4, with 8 nucleotides matching TRBD1. The CDR3 sequence is 15 residues long. J lost 5 bases, V lost 4 bases, and 9 bases had no gene match. CDR1 SQVTM and CDR2 ANQGSEA come from the germline V gene. For the CDR3, the DNA is TGCAGCGTTGGGGTCCCAGGGGGCTTGAATGAAAAACTGTTTTTT. Amino acids: CSVGVPGGLNEKLFF.

This clonotype was found a few times. This chain uses TRBV13 with TRBJ2-5; TRBD2 agrees at 7 bases. The trim removed 4 bases at V and 5 bases at J, leaving 7 bases unmatched. Germline CDR1 PRHDT, CDR2 FYEKMQ (reference sequence). This CDR3 is 14 amino acids long. The CDR3 sequence: CASSYLGGSETQYF. The CDR3 DNA is TGTGCCAGCAGCTACCTGGGGGGGTCGGAGACCCAGTACTTC.